This T cell receptor beta chain was captured by sequencing in a study of blood T cell repertoires in COVID-19. Across the study: COVID-19 samples from acute and convalescent phases originated in the United States, Italy and Spain. From T cells, B-cell-depleted T cells, or PBMCs came the material, which was cDNA or gDNA.

How the authors handled the data: Estimates of nucleated cell counts were drawn from the amplification of reference gene primers. Clones were read by immunoSEQ multiplex PCR, and TCRdb kept only the in-frame ones, dropping some. V and J calls and clone size follow that table, whereas D and trimming were derived from the DNA. Of over 120,000 clones in the sample, approximately 89% were seen once. Comments on this clone: The junction does not match germline at one end; this may be a read error.

The CDR3 totals 15 residues. CDR1 is SSHAT and CDR2 is FNYEAQ in the germline V gene (reference sequence). This TCR came from a woman aged 45-60 years with acute or convalescent COVID-19. The chain couples TRBV7-7 to TRBJ2-5, with 11 bases fitting TRBD2. The specimen sequenced was peripheral blood. CDR3 nucleotides: TGTGCTAGCAGTCGCACTAGCGGGGGAAAAGAGACCCAGTACTTC. Encoded protein: CASSRTSGGKETQYF.